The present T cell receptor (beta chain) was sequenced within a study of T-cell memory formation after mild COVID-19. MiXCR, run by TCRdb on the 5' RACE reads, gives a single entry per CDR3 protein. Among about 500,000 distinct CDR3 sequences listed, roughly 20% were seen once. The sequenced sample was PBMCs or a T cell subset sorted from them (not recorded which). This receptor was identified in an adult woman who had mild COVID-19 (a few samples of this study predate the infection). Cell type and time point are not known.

CDR3 protein: CASQGSYSNQPQHF. CDR3 DNA sequence: TGTGCCAGCCAGGGGAGTTATAGCAATCAGCCCCAGCATTTT. V usage is TRBV6-2 or TRBV6-3 and J usage is TRBJ1-5; weak D call: TRBD1 (6 bases). The V and J ends lost 8 bases and 0 bases respectively, with 11 bases between them. The CDR3 has 14 residues. Germline CDR1 reads MNHEY; CDR2 reads SVGEGT.